The next 31 T cell receptor beta chains were all read from a single sample in a study of T cells in women clearing cervical HPV infection. TCRdb's copy holds only in-frame clones and misses some; the assay was immunoSEQ multiplex PCR. The sample table includes approximately 41,000 clones. The sample was blood buffy coat. These receptors originate from a woman between 18 and 69 years old with a cervical HPV16 infection that either progressed to CIN3+ or cleared (not recorded which).

Turning to this clone: The DNA ends 3 residues before the CDR3 does, and the rest of the CDR3 is filled in from the germline J gene. V gene TRBV5-1 combines with J gene TRBJ2-2; TRBD1 is a possible D gene (6 bases). CDR1 SGHRS and CDR2 YFSETQ come from the germline V gene. V gave up 7 bases and J gave up 5 bases, with 15 bases separating them. This CDR3 spans 14 amino acids. The CDR3 bases that were read are TGCGCCAGCTACTTACAGGGTAAAACCGGGGAG. Translating gives CASYLQGKTGE. The entire CDR3 is CASYLQGKTGELFF.

Incomplete CDR3 DNA: TGTGCCAGCAGTTCCCCGGACACTGGAAACACC. Translated: CASSSPDTGNT. The full-length CDR3 reads as CASSSPDTGNTIYF. This rearrangement joins TRBV2 to TRBJ1-3; TRBD1 might be the D (5 bases). The CDR3 extends 3 residues past the end of the read, so its final part is completed from the germline J gene. Between the trimmed V and J ends, which lost 5 bases and 2 bases, there was a span of 10 bases. CDR1 and CDR2 from the germline V gene are SNHLY and FYNNEI. The CDR3 sequence is 14 residues long.

Turning to this clone: The DNA ends 3 residues before the CDR3 does, and the rest of the CDR3 is filled in from the germline J gene. The chain recombines TRBV5-1 with TRBJ2-3; 13 bases fit TRBD2. Germline V gene sequence: CDR1 SGHRS, CDR2 YFSETQ. The CDR3 is 16 amino acids. The V segment lost 5 bases and the J segment 6 bases; nucleotides outside the gene matches: 9. CDR3 DNA, as far as it was read: TGCGCCAGCAGGTTCACTAGCGGGGGGGCCTTGGATACG. Its protein product is CASRFTSGGALDT. The whole CDR3 protein reads CASRFTSGGALDTQYF.

On this clone itself: The CDR3 goes on 3 residues after the read ends, and that part is filled in from the germline J gene. The chain uses TRBV11-2 and TRBJ1-3; TRBD1 agrees at 7 bases. Trimming removed 4 bases from V and 3 bases from J; junction bases left unmatched: 6. The length of the CDR3 is 15 residues. Germline V gives CDR1 SGHAT, CDR2 FQNNGV. The sequenced CDR3 bases are TGTGCCAGCAGCTCCCGCGACAGGGATGGAAACACC. Its protein product is CASSSRDRDGNT. From start to end, the CDR3 is CASSSRDRDGNTIYF.

Worth noting for this clone: The read comes to an end 3 residues before the CDR3 does, leaving the germline J gene to fill in the end. The chain joins TRBV29-1 to TRBJ1-2; 8 bases are a match to TRBD1. The germline V gene encodes CDR1 SQVTM and CDR2 ANQGSEA. The CDR3 spans 12 residues. After removal of 7 bases from V and 6 bases from J, the junction contained 7 bases not matched to a gene. CDR3 sequence: CSDTGGGHGYTF. CDR3 bases read: TGCAGCGATACAGGGGGGGGACATGGC.

Note on this clone: Read sequence stops 3 residues before the CDR3 end, and the germline J gene provides the missing end. This chain connects TRBV20-1 to TRBJ1-4; TRBD1 matches 12 bases. The germline V gene has CDR1 DFQATT and CDR2 SNEGSKA (reference sequence). CDR3 length equals 15 residues. The CDR3 reads CSARGAGTGGGELFF. CDR3 DNA, as far as it was read: TGCAGTGCTAGAGGGGCCGGGACAGGGGGCGGGGAA.

Concerning this clone itself: The read ends 3 residues before the CDR3 terminus; that terminus is restored from the germline J gene. The chain combines TRBV18 with TRBJ2-1; no definite D call. Trimming removed 8 bases from V and 7 bases from J, with 15 bases in between. The CDR3 is 13 residues long. In germline, CDR1 is KGHSH, CDR2 LQKENI. CDR3 DNA (partial): TGTGCCAGCACCCCCGGCGGCCTAAATGAG. Protein product: CASTPGGLNE. The CDR3 as a whole reads CASTPGGLNEQFF.

In regard to this clone: The CDR3 goes on 3 residues after the read ends, and that part is filled in from the germline J gene. This chain joins TRBV2 and TRBJ1-6, with a weak D call TRBD1 (5 bases). CDR1 is SNHLY, CDR2 FYNNEI, per germline. This CDR3 is 16 amino acids long. Trimming cost V 4 bases and J 5 bases, with 15 bases left between them. The DNA read from the CDR3 is TGTGCCAGCAGTGCCCAGGGCCAAACGAATAATTCACCC. This codes for CASSAQGQTNNSP. The whole CDR3 protein is CASSAQGQTNNSPLHF.

On this clone itself: Coverage ceases 3 residues before the CDR3 finishes, and the germline J gene fills in the end. The rearrangement links TRBV5-4 to TRBJ2-3; possibly TRBD1 or TRBD2 for D (6 bases each). This CDR3 is built from 14 residues. Trimming removed 4 bases from V and 3 bases from J, with 12 bases in between. CDR1 SGHNT and CDR2 YYREEE come from the germline V gene (reference sequence). The CDR3 bases that were read are TGTGCCAGCAGCCAGGGGAGGATGACAGATACG. This sequence encodes CASSQGRMTDT. The whole CDR3 is CASSQGRMTDTQYF.

A word on this clone: The CDR3 end lies 3 residues beyond the end of the read and is filled in from the germline J gene. The chain uses TRBV19 and TRBJ2-5, with TRBD2 matching 8 bases. Trimming removed 9 bases from V and 5 bases from J; junction bases left unmatched: 2. The CDR3 length is 11 residues. Germline values: CDR1 LNHDA, CDR2 SQIVND (reference sequence). The CDR3 sequence is CASRGGETQYF. The CDR3 DNA, read in part, is TGTGCCAGCCGGGGGGGGGAGACC.

Of note for this clone: From the germline J gene comes the end of the CDR3, since the read stops 3 residues before it. This rearrangement joins TRBV19 to TRBJ1-3; no clear D. CDR1 is LNHDA and CDR2 is SQIVND in the germline V gene (reference sequence). The CDR3 sequence is 12 residues long. With 5 bases removed from V and 9 bases from J, the gap between germline ends came to 11 bases. Partial CDR3 DNA: TGTGCCAGTAGTCTTGAGGGTGGCACC. Its protein is CASSLEGGT. The whole CDR3 region reads CASSLEGGTIYF.

On this clone itself: The CDR3 extends 3 residues past the end of the read, so its final part is completed from the germline J gene. The gene calls are TRBV7-3 and TRBJ1-1; D is perhaps TRBD1 (6 bases). V gave up 6 bases and J gave up 3 bases, with 11 bases separating them. Germline assignment: CDR1 SGHTA and CDR2 FQGTGA. The CDR3 totals 13 residues. The CDR3 reads CASSRGGDTEAFF. The part of the CDR3 DNA that was read is TGTGCCAGCAGTAGAGGGGGAGACACTGAA.

Remarks on this clone: The DNA ends 3 residues before the CDR3 does, and the rest of the CDR3 is filled in from the germline J gene. The chain links TRBV11-2 to TRBJ2-3; D unresolved. Trimming left V 0 bases short and J 3 bases short, with 10 bases between. Germline V gene data show CDR1 as SGHAT and CDR2 as FQNNGV. There are 15 residues in the CDR3. Incomplete CDR3 DNA: TGTGCCAGCAGCTTAGATAGGGCTGAGACAGATACG. Its protein product is CASSLDRAETDT. The full CDR3 is CASSLDRAETDTQYF.

A remark on this clone: The read is 3 residues too short to cover the CDR3 end, so that end is filled in from the germline J gene. The chain has TRBV5-1 and TRBJ2-3; D unresolved. There are 15 residues in the CDR3. V was cut by 4 bases and J by 2 bases, with 14 bases left in between. The germline CDR1 and CDR2 sequences are SGHRS and YFSETQ. The CDR3 DNA, read in part, is TGCGCCAGCAGCCTGCCACAGCCTGCCACAGATACG. Protein sequence: CASSLPQPATDT. The CDR3 reads in full as CASSLPQPATDTQYF.

The CDR3 reads CASSLAAGEGEQFF. CDR3 DNA (partial): TGTGCCAGCAGCTTGGCCGCCGGGGAGGGTGAG. The chain carries TRBV5-6 and TRBJ2-1; 7 positions match TRBD2. The CDR3 end is not reached by the read, which stops 3 residues before it; the germline J gene fills it in. Germline V gene sequence: CDR1 SGHDT, CDR2 YYEEEE. The V gene end was trimmed by 0 bases and the J gene end by 9 bases; junction bases not matched to a gene: 6. The CDR3 covers 14 residues.

Turning to this clone: Read coverage stops 3 residues before the CDR3 terminus; the germline J gene supplies the remainder. The chain recombines TRBV2 with TRBJ1-3; tentative D call: TRBD1 (5 bases). Trimming took off 3 bases at V and 1 base at J, with 13 bases between the two ends. Germline lookup yields CDR1 SNHLY and CDR2 FYNNEI. The CDR3 is 16 amino acids. Here the CDR3 reads CASSDVEGLSGNTIYF. Partial CDR3 DNA: TGTGCCAGCAGTGATGTCGAGGGACTATCTGGAAACACC.

The CDR3 loop is CASSLDRTGNTIYF. The part of the CDR3 DNA that was read is TGTGCCAGCAGCTTAGATCGGACAGGAAACACC. The J gene is TRBJ1-3, the V gene TRBV11-2, with D tentatively TRBD1 (5 bases). The CDR3 goes on 3 residues after the read ends, and that part is filled in from the germline J gene. CDR1 and CDR2 (germline): SGHAT, FQNNGV. CDR3 length: 14 amino acids. The V gene lost 0 bases and the J gene lost 4 bases, with 7 bases spanning the gap.

About this clone: The read comes to an end 3 residues before the CDR3 does, leaving the germline J gene to fill in the end. The V gene is TRBV2, the J gene TRBJ2-2, with TRBD2 matching over 11 bases. The germline CDR1 and CDR2 sequences are SNHLY and FYNNEI. CDR3 length: 17 residues. V lost 5 bases to trimming and J lost 1 base; unmatched junction nucleotides: 6. CDR3 DNA, as far as it was read: TGTGCCAGCAGTAAGGGACTAGCGGTCATGAACACCGGGGAG. Translated, it gives CASSKGLAVMNTGE. The whole CDR3 sequence reads CASSKGLAVMNTGELFF.

Regarding this clone: A junction end diverges from the germline sequence, so it may reflect a read error. Coverage ceases 3 residues before the CDR3 finishes, and the germline J gene fills in the end. The chain is built from TRBV7-9 and TRBJ2-1; 12 bases are a match to TRBD2. CDR3 size: 15 residues. From germline, CDR1 is SEHNR and CDR2 FQNEAQ (reference sequence). CDR3 sequence reads: CASSLAGGFYNEQFF. The part of the CDR3 DNA that was read is TGTGCCAGCAGCCTAGCGGGGGGGTTCTACAATGAG.

About this clone itself: The read gets to within 3 residues of the CDR3 end, and the germline J gene fills in the rest. This rearrangement joins TRBV6-1 to TRBJ2-5; 10 bases agree with TRBD2. J lost 4 bases, V lost 1 base, and 9 bases had no gene match. In germline, CDR1 is MNHNS, CDR2 SASEGT. The CDR3 consists of 17 residues. The part of the CDR3 DNA that was read is TGTGCCAGCAGTGAAGGACTAGCGGGTGGGATTCCAGAGACC. It is translated as CASSEGLAGGIPET. The CDR3 reads in full as CASSEGLAGGIPETQYF.

About this clone: The CDR3 end falls 3 residues outside the read, so it is completed with the germline J gene. V is TRBV2 and J is TRBJ2-1; 8 nucleotides agree with TRBD2. This CDR3 comprises 15 residues. Trimming took 8 bases from V and 4 from J; bases not matched to a gene: 10. Germline V gene sequence: CDR1 SNHLY, CDR2 FYNNEI. CDR3 DNA, as far as it was read: TGTGCCAGCTGGAACCCGACTAGCGAATACAATGAG. Amino acid sequence: CASWNPTSEYNE. The whole CDR3 protein reads CASWNPTSEYNEQFF. The full variable domain, rest sourced from reference TRBV2 and TRBJ2-1, is EPEVTQTPSHQVTQMGQEVILRCVPISNHLYFYWYRQILGQKVEFLVSFYNNEISEKSEIFDDQFSVERPDGSNFTLKIRSTKLEDSAMYFCASWNPTSEYNEQFFGPGTRLTVL.

As concerns this clone: The DNA ends 3 residues before the CDR3 does, and the rest of the CDR3 is filled in from the germline J gene. The J gene is TRBJ2-5, the V gene TRBV28; the D gene is possibly TRBD2 (6 bases). The CDR3 totals 13 residues. Germline CDR1 MDHEN, CDR2 SYDVKM. V lost 5 bases, J lost 1 base, and 8 bases lay in between. Incomplete CDR3 DNA: TGTGCCAGCAGTCGGGACTCCCAAGAGACC. This sequence encodes CASSRDSQET. The full CDR3 is CASSRDSQETQYF. Full variable domain (remainder filled in from reference TRBV28 and TRBJ2-5): DVKVTQSSRYLVKRTGEKVFLECVQDMDHENMFWYRQDPGLGLRLIYFSYDVKMKEKGDIPEGYSVSREKKERFSLILESASTNQTSMYLCASSRDSQETQYFGPGTRLLVL.

As to this clone: The CDR3 end lies 3 residues beyond the end of the read and is filled in from the germline J gene. The chain employs TRBV27 and TRBJ2-7; D possibly corresponds to TRBD1 (6 bases). Germline CDR1 and CDR2: MNHEY and SMNVEV (reference sequence). The CDR3 consists of 12 residues. Trimming removed 8 bases at V and 0 bases at J, with 8 bases between. The CDR3 sequence: CASGGSSYEQYF. The sequenced part of the CDR3 DNA is TGTGCCAGCGGGGGCAGCTCCTACGAG.

In the case of this clone: Read data end 3 residues before the CDR3 end; the end is taken from the germline J gene. This sequence joins TRBV2 and TRBJ1-1; a possible D gene is TRBD1 (6 bases). The CDR3 covers 16 residues. Germline V gene lookup returns CDR1 SNHLY and CDR2 FYNNEI. V was pared by 2 bases and J by 4 bases, with 17 bases between. The CDR3 bases that were read are TGTGCCAGCAGTGAACAAGGGGTGGGGGCTAGCACTGAA. This gives the protein CASSEQGVGASTE. The whole CDR3 sequence reads CASSEQGVGASTEAFF.

CDR3 bases read: TGTGCCAGTAGTATAGGAGTCCAGTCTGAA. Protein product: CASSIGVQSE. The whole CDR3 sequence reads CASSIGVQSEAFF. This sequence joins TRBV19 and TRBJ1-1; D uncertain. The read gets to within 3 residues of the CDR3 end, and the germline J gene fills in the rest. Trimming removed 1 base at V and 6 bases at J, with 9 bases between. There are 13 residues in the CDR3. Per germline, CDR1 LNHDA and CDR2 SQIVND (reference sequence).

In the case of this clone: Read coverage stops 3 residues before the CDR3 terminus; the germline J gene supplies the remainder. The J gene is TRBJ1-1, the V gene TRBV20-1; TRBD1 aligns across 8 bases. In germline, CDR1 is DFQATT, CDR2 SNEGSKA (reference sequence). Losses at the gene ends were 0 bases for V and 0 bases for J; bases not matched to a gene: 3. The CDR3 totals 15 residues. Incomplete CDR3 DNA: TGCAGTGCTAGAGATGCAGGGGGCGTGAACACTGAA. Translating gives CSARDAGGVNTE. The entire CDR3 is CSARDAGGVNTEAFF.

As concerns this clone: Read coverage stops 3 residues before the CDR3 terminus; the germline J gene supplies the remainder. This chain connects TRBV19 to TRBJ2-1, with 10 nucleotides matching TRBD2. V lost 5 bases, J lost 5 bases, and 3 bases stayed unmatched. Germline loops: CDR1 LNHDA, CDR2 SQIVND (reference sequence). The CDR3 extends over 14 amino acids. CDR3 DNA (partial): TGTGCCAGTAGTCCTAGCGGGGGAAACAATGAG. This gives the protein CASSPSGGNNE. From start to end, the CDR3 is CASSPSGGNNEQFF.

A note on this clone: With the read ending 3 residues before the CDR3 end, the germline J gene is used to fill in that end. V is TRBV29-1 and J is TRBJ1-4; 7 positions agree with TRBD1. Trimming cost V 5 bases and J 0 bases; bases outside gene matches: 9. The germline CDR1 and CDR2 sequences are SQVTM and ANQGSEA. The CDR3 covers 16 residues. The sequenced part of the CDR3 DNA is TGCAGCGTTTCCATCGGGACAGCGTCAACTAATGAAAAA. Its protein product is CSVSIGTASTNEK. The entire CDR3 protein is CSVSIGTASTNEKLFF.

About this clone: The read falls 3 residues short of the CDR3 end, and the missing part is taken from the germline J gene. The V call is TRBV4-1, the J call TRBJ1-5; 8 nucleotides align to TRBD1. The J segment lost 6 bases and the V segment lost 4 bases, leaving 8 bases of the junction unmatched. Germline-derived CDR1 and CDR2 are MGHRA and YSYEKL. The CDR3 has 15 residues. Partial CDR3 DNA: TGCGCCAGCAGCCCCCAGGGGGCTTTTAGTCAGCCC. Its protein product is CASSPQGAFSQP. The full CDR3 protein is CASSPQGAFSQPQHF.

Remarks on this clone: The sequenced fragment ends 3 residues before the CDR3 boundary, so the rest is inferred from the germline J gene. The chain has TRBV20-1 and TRBJ2-5; TRBD1 matches at 7 bases. In germline, CDR1 is DFQATT, CDR2 SNEGSKA (reference sequence). The CDR3 is 13 residues long. The trim removed 5 bases at V and 5 bases at J, leaving 8 bases unmatched. CDR3 amino acids: CSAPPGTVETQYF. The sequenced part of the CDR3 DNA is TGCAGTGCTCCCCCCGGGACAGTGGAGACC.

Remarks on this clone: The read ends 3 residues early relative to the CDR3; the germline J gene fills the gap. The chain links TRBV18 to TRBJ2-3; D may correspond to TRBD1 or TRBD2 (5 bases each). The CDR3 is 16 amino acids. Germline V gene lookup returns CDR1 KGHSH and CDR2 LQKENI. Trimming left V 3 bases short and J 4 bases short, with 17 bases between. Partial CDR3 DNA: TGTGCCAGCTCACCCTCAAGTACAGGAGGTTCAGATACG. This gives the protein CASSPSSTGGSDT. The full CDR3 protein is CASSPSSTGGSDTQYF.